This T cell receptor (beta chain) was documented in a study of Graves' ophthalmopathy and Graves' hyperthyroidism. Notes on the study in general: Thyroid clonotypes that were expanded above 0.001 frequency mostly also appeared in blood.

TCR beta CDR3 regions were amplified from RNA transcripts. The first-round RT-PCR employed HTBI primers together with the Qiagen OneStep RT-PCR kit. A multiplex PCR was then performed as the second round. TCRdb independently ran MiXCR on the multiplex PCR reads; one entry per CDR3 protein. The profile shows around 660,000 distinct CDR3 sequences, roughly 39% of them singletons. Deletions cut 2 bases from V and 1 base from J, with 8 bases between. This CDR3 comprises 14 residues. Germline V lookup: CDR1 MNHNY, CDR2 SVGAGI (reference sequence). Where ophthalmopathy was present, donors had moderate-to-severe activity, CAS ≥3, NOSPECS ≥4 and duration under 3 months. Isolation of PBMCs was performed using around 9.1 ml of fresh peripheral blood. This clonotype came up many times. Its antigen is not identified.

Sequenced material: peripheral blood. This clonotype was sampled from an adult man with Graves' ophthalmopathy. This sequence joins TRBV6-6 and TRBJ1-1; D is ambiguous. The CDR3 spells CASSYLDRNTEAFF. The DNA for the CDR3 is TGTGCCAGCAGTTACCTCGATAGGAACACTGAAGCTTTCTTT.